This T cell receptor (beta chain) is drawn from a study of blood T cell repertoires in COVID-19. About the study: Spain, Italy and the United States supplied samples that represented acute and convalescent COVID-19. From T cells, B-cell-depleted T cells, or PBMCs came the material, which was cDNA or gDNA.

As handled by the study authors: Reference gene primers were amplified, and this amplification served to estimate nucleated cell counts. Profiled with immunoSEQ multiplex PCR; TCRdb holds only in-frame clones, not every one. V and J calls plus clone size are reproduced from that table; the DNA served to infer D and trimming. The data contain 250,000 or so clones, 80% to 90% of them singletons. There are 13 residues in the CDR3. CDR1 and CDR2 (germline): PRHDT, FYEKMQ (reference sequence). V was shortened by 5 bases and J by 6 bases, with 12 bases between the two germline ends. The clonotype originates from a man aged 60 to 69 with acute or convalescent COVID-19. This chain links TRBV13 with TRBJ2-3; D uncertain. Sequenced sample: peripheral blood. In nucleotides, the CDR3 is TGTGCCAGCAGCCTAACGTCGAGGGATACGCAGTATTTT. Protein: CASSLTSRDTQYF.